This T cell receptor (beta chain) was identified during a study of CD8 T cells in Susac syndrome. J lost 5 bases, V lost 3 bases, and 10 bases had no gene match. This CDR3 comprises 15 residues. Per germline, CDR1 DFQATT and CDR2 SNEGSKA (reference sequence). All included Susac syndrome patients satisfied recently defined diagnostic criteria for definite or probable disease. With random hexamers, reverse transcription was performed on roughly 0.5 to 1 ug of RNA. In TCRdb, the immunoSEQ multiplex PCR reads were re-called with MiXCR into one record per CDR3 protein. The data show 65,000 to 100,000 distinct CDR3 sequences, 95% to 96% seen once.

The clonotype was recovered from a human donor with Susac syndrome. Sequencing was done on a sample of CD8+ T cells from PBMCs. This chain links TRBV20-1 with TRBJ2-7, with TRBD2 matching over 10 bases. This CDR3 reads CSARSTLAGENEQYF. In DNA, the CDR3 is TGCAGTGCTAGGTCCACTCTAGCGGGAGAGAACGAGCAGTACTTC.